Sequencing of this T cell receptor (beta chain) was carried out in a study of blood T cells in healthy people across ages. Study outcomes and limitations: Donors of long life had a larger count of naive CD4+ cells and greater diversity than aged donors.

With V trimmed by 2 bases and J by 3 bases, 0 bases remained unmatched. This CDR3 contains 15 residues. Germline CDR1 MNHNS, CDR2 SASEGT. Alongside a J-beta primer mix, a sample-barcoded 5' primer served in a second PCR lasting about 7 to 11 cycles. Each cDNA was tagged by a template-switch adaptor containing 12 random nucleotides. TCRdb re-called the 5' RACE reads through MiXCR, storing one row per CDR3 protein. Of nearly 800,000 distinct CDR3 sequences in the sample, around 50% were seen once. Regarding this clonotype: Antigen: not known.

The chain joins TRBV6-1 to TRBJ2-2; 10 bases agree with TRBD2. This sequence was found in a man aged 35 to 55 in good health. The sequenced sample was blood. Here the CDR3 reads CASSELAGDTGELFF. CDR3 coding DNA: TGTGCCAGCAGTGAACTAGCGGGGGACACCGGGGAGCTGTTTTTT.